This is a list of T cell receptor beta chains from one sample in a study of blood T cell repertoires in COVID-19. The method was immunoSEQ multiplex PCR; TCRdb's version includes in-frame clones alone and lacks a portion of them. The sample records 95,000 to 150,000 clones, about four fifths being singletons. Sequencing used PBMCs or T cells enriched from blood (not recorded which). Receptor source: a woman aged 30 to 39 who had recovered from COVID-19. Each CDR3 is given with its conserved first and last residue. D genes are given only for firm matches. Some rows mark clone size as missing; the rest say once, few, many or name a class of expanded clone.

clone_size j_call d_call v_call cdr3_nt cdr3_aa
NA TRBJ2-2 TRBD2 TRBV5-5 TGTGCCAGCAGCTTGGGTATCGCGGGAGGCAACACCGGGGAGCTGTTTTTT CASSLGIAGGNTGELFF
NA TRBJ1-6 NA TRBV30 TGTGCCTGGAGTCCCTCCTCCTATAATTCACCCCTCCACTTT CAWSPSSYNSPLHF
NA TRBJ2-2 TRBD1 TRBV28 TGTGCCAGCAGTTTTGTTCAGGGGGCGCGGACCGGGGAGCTGTTTTTT CASSFVQGARTGELFF
few TRBJ1-3 NA TRBV7-9 TGTGCCAGCAGCTTTGTAAGGCGGGAAGGAAACACCATATATTTT CASSFVRREGNTIYF
NA TRBJ2-3 NA TRBV2 TGTGCCAGCAGTGAGCGCCTTAGCACAGATACGCAGTATTTT CASSERLSTDTQYF
NA TRBJ1-3 NA TRBV4-2 TGTGCCAGCAGCCAAGGTGGGCGAACTGGAAACACCATATATTTT CASSQGGRTGNTIYF
NA TRBJ2-7 TRBD1 TRBV27 TGTGCCAGCAGTTATGGACAGGGGACGAGGGAGCAGTACTTC CASSYGQGTREQYF
NA TRBJ1-6 NA TRBV27 TGTGCCAGCAGTTCCTACAGGGTTGGGGGGGATTCCCTCCACTTT CASSSYRVGGDSLHF
NA TRBJ2-7 TRBD2 TRBV28 TGTGCCAGCAGCAGACATAGCGGGCTGAGCTCCTACGAGCAGTACTTC CASSRHSGLSSYEQYF
NA TRBJ1-1 NA TRBV28 TGTGCCAGCAGCCCAGGGCACACTGAAGCTTTCTTT CASSPGHTEAFF
NA TRBJ1-1 NA TRBV28 TGTGCCAGCAGTCGACAGTTTGAAGCTTTCTTT CASSRQFEAFF
NA TRBJ1-2 NA TRBV11-2 TGTGCCAGCAGCTTGGGAGCAACTAACTATGGCTACACCTTC CASSLGATNYGYTF
NA TRBJ2-7 TRBD1 TRBV7-2 TGTGCCAGCAGCTTTCGGGGACAGGGCTACGAGCAGTACTTC CASSFRGQGYEQYF
once TRBJ2-7 TRBD2 TRBV5-4 TGTGCCAGCAGCGTGGGACTAGCGGGAAGTACTTACGAGCAGTACTTC CASSVGLAGSTYEQYF
NA TRBJ1-1 NA TRBV29-1 TGCAGCGTTGTGGGAGGGCTGACTGAAGCTTTCTTT CSVVGGLTEAFF
NA TRBJ2-1 TRBD2 TRBV5-1 TGCGCCAGCAGCTTGGCCGGGACTAGCGAGTTCTTC CASSLAGTSEFF
NA TRBJ1-1 NA TRBV18 TGTGCCAGCTCAGCGGACAGTTCGAACACTGAAGCTTTCTTT CASSADSSNTEAFF